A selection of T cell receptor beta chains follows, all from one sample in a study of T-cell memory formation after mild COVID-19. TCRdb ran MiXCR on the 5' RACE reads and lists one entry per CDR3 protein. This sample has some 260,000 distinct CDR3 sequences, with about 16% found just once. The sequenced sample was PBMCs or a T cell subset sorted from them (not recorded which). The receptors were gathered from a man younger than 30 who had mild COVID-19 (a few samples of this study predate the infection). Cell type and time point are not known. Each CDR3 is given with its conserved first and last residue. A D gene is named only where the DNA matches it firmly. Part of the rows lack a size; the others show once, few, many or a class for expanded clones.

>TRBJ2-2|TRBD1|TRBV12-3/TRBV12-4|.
TGTGCCAGCAGTTTGGGACAGGATTTAGCCGGGGAGCTGTTTTTT
CASSLGQDLAGELFF
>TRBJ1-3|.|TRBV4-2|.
TGTGCCAGCAGCCAGGGACATCGAAACACCATATATTTT
CASSQGHRNTIYF
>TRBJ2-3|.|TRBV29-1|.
TGCAGCGTTGAAGGTGGGTCGAAGACGCAGTATTTT
CSVEGGSKTQYF
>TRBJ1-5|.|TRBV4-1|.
TGCGCCAGCAGCCAAGATCATCGTCAGCCCCAGCATTTT
CASSQDHRQPQHF
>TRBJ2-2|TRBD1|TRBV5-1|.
TGCGCCAGCAGCTTCGGGACAGGGAACACCGGGGAGCTGTTTTTT
CASSFGTGNTGELFF
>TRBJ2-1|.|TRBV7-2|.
TGTGCCAGCAACCCCTGGGGTTACAATGAGCAGTTCTTC
CASNPWGYNEQFF
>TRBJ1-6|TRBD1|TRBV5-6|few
TGTGCCAGCAGCCGGCGGGGACAGGGCGACAATTCACCCCTCCACTTT
CASSRRGQGDNSPLHF
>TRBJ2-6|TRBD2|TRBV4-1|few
TGCGCCAGCAGCCAAGAGATAACCGGGGGGGCAGTAGGGGCCAACGTCCTGACTTTC
CASSQEITGGAVGANVLTF
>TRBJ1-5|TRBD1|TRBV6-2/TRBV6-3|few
TGTGCCAGCAGTTGGACAGGGGACAATCAGCCCCAGCATTTT
CASSWTGDNQPQHF
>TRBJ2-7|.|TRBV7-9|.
TGTGCCAGCAGCTTCGATGGGGGGACCTACGAGCAGTACTTC
CASSFDGGTYEQYF
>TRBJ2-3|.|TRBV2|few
TGTGCCAGCAGTTCGGGGGCGAAGTACCCTTTT
CASSSGAKYPF
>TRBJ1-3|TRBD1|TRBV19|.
TGTGCCAGTGAGACAGGGTCCTCTGGAAACACCATATATTTT
CASETGSSGNTIYF
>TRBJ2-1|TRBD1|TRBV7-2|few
TGTGCCAGCAGCATAGGACAGGGGGCAGGTGAGCAGTTCTTC
CASSIGQGAGEQFF
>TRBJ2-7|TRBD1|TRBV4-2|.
TGTGCCAGCAGCCGAGACGGGACAGCCTACGAGCAGTACTTC
CASSRDGTAYEQYF
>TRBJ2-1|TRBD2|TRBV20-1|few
TGCAGTGCTCGGACTAGCGCTAACAATGAGCAGTTCTTC
CSARTSANNEQFF
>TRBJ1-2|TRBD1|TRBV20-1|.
TGCAGTGCTAGAGAAGACAGGGGAAGCTATGGCTACACCTTC
CSAREDRGSYGYTF
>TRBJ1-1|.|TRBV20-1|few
TGCAGTGTCCCTACACAGTCTGAAGCTTTCTTT
CSVPTQSEAFF
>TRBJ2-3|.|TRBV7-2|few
TGTGCCAGCAGGAGACCGGGACACCTCACAGATACGCAGTATTTT
CASRRPGHLTDTQYF
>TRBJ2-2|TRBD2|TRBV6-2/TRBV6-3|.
TGTGCCAGCAGACGACTAGCGGGGGGGCCAGGCACCGGGGAGCTGTTTTTT
CASRRLAGGPGTGELFF
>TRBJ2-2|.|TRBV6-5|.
TGTGCCAGCAGTTACTCCCGTTTCACCGGGGAGCTGTTTTTT
CASSYSRFTGELFF
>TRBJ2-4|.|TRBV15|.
TGTGCCACTACATTTCCAGGGATACCCATTCAGTACTTC
CATTFPGIPIQYF
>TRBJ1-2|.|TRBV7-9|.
TGTGCCAGCATGCGATGGGGGCTGGTTGGCTACACCTTC
CASMRWGLVGYTF
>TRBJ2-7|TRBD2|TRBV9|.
TGTGCCAGCAGCGTAGATTTCGGGGGGTACGAGCAGTACTTC
CASSVDFGGYEQYF
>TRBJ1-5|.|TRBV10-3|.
TGTGCCATCAGTGAATGGCAGGGTGGTCAGCCCCAGCATTTT
CAISEWQGGQPQHF
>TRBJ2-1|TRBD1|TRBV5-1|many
TGCGCCAGCAGCTTGGGGACAGGGGATGAGCAGTTCTTC
CASSLGTGDEQFF
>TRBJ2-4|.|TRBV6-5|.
TGTGCCAGCAGTTCCGCGACCCAGGTGGGCATTCAGTACTTC
CASSSATQVGIQYF
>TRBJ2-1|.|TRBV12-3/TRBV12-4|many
TGTGCCAGCAGCCTTGGGCCAAACAGCCCCAATGAGCAGTTCTTC
CASSLGPNSPNEQFF